This entry features one T cell receptor (beta chain) sequence. The source of the sample is a study of cytomegalovirus exposure and HLA in healthy donors. The germline V gene has CDR1 MDHEN and CDR2 SYDVKM. The CDR3 contains 16 residues. The V end lost 6 bases, the J end lost 1 base, and 18 bases lay between the germline ends. The PCR ran on 60 Vbeta and 13 Jbeta primers. Original handling: Later analysis identified tens of millions of unique TCR beta chains, 8.5 million to 13 million shared. Libraries were prepared by immunoSEQ multiplex PCR; TCRdb keeps only in-frame clonotypes and omits some of them. Clonal size and the V and J genes are those of that table, whereas D and trimming came from the DNA. The sample records 150,000 to 200,000 clones, about 63% being singletons.

This clonotype was sampled from a woman aged 40 to 49 in good health and CMV-seropositive. The sequenced sample was PBMCs. The chain couples TRBV28 to TRBJ1-1, with unresolved D. CDR3 loop: CASRARSPVRNTEAFF. The CDR3 DNA is TGTGCCAGCAGGGCTAGGAGCCCAGTTAGGAACACTGAAGCTTTCTTT.